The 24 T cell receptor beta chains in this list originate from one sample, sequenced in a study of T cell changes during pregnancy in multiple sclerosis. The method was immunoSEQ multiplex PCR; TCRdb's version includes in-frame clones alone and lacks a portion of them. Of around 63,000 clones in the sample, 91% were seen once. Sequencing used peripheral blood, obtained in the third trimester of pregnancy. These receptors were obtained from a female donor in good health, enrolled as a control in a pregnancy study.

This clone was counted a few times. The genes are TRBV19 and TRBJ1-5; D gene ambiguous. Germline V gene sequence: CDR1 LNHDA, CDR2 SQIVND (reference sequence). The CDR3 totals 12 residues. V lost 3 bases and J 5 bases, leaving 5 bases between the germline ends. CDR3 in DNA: TGTGCCAGTAGTATCAGTCATCAGCCCCAGCATTTT. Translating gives CASSISHQPQHF. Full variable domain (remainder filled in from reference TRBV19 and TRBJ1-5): DGGITQSPKYLFRKEGQNVTLSCEQNLNHDAMYWYRQDPGQGLRLIYYSQIVNDFQKGDIAEGYSVSREKKESFPLTVTSAQKNPTAFYLCASSISHQPQHFGDGTRLSIL.

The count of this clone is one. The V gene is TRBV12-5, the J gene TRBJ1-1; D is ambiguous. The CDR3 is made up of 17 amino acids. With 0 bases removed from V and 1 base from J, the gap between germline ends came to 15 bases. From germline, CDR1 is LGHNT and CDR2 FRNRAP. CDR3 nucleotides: TGTGCTAGTGGTTTGGTAGGTCCGGCAGCGCCGAACACTGAAGCTTTCTTT. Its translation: CASGLVGPAAPNTEAFF.

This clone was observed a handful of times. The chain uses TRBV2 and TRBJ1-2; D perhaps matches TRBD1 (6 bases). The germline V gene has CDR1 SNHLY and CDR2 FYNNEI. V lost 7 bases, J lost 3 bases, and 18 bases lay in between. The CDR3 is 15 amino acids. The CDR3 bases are TGTGCCAGCATCGGGGGGGCAGGTGTTTACTATGGCTACACCTTC. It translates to CASIGGAGVYYGYTF.

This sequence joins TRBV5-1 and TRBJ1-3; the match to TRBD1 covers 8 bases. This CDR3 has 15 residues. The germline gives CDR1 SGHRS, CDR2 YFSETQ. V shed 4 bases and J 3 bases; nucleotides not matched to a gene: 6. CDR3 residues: CASSKQGEGGNTIYF. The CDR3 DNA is TGCGCCAGCAGCAAACAGGGGGAAGGTGGAAACACCATATATTTT.

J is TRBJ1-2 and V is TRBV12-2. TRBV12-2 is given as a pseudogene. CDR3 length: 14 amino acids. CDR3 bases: TGTGCAAGTCGCGGACGGGACGGGAGTAATGGCTACACCTTC. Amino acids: CASRGRDGSNGYTF.

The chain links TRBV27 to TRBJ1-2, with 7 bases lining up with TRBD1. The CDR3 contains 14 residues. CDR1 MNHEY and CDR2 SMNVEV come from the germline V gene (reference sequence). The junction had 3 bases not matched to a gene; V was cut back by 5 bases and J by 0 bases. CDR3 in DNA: TGTGCCAGCAGTATCGACAGGGCTAACTATGGCTACACCTTC. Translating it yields CASSIDRANYGYTF.

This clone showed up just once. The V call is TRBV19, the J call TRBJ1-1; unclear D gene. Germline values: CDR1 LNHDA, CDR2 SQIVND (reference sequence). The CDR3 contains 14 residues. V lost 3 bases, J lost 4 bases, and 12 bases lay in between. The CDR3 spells CASSIQGRATEAFF. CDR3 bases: TGTGCCAGTAGTATCCAAGGGAGGGCCACTGAAGCTTTCTTT.

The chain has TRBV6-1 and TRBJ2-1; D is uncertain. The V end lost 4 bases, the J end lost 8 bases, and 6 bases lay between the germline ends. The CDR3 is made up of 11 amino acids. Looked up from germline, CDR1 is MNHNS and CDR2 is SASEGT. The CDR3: CASSVGYEQFF. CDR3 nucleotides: TGTGCCAGCAGTGTGGGCTATGAGCAGTTCTTC.

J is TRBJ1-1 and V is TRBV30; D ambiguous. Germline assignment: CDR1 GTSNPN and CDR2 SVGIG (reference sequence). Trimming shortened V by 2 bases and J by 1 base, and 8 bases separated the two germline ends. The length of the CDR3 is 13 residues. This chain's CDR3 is CAWSLDKNTEAFF. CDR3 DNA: TGTGCCTGGAGTCTCGACAAGAACACTGAAGCTTTCTTT. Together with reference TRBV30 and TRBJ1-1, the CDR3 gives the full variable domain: SQTIHQWPATLVQPVGSPLSLECTVEGTSNPNLYWYRQAAGRGLQLLFYSVGIGQISSEVPQNLSASRPQDRQFILSSKKLLLSDSGFYLCAWSLDKNTEAFFGQGTRLTVV.

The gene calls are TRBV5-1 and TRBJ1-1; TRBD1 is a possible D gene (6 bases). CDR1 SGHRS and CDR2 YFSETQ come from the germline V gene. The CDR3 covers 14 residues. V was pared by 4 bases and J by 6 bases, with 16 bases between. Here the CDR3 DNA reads TGCGCCAGCAGCCCCGAGGGGGGGCTCCCTGAAGCTTTCTTT. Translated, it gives CASSPEGGLPEAFF.

CDR3 sequence reads: CASSVGLADLDTQYF. CDR3 bases: TGCGCCAGCAGCGTAGGACTAGCAGACTTAGATACGCAGTATTTT. V is TRBV5-1 and J is TRBJ2-3; TRBD2 aligns across 8 bases. The CDR3 totals 15 residues. Trimming removed 4 bases from V and 5 bases from J; junction bases left unmatched: 9. In germline, CDR1 is SGHRS, CDR2 YFSETQ.

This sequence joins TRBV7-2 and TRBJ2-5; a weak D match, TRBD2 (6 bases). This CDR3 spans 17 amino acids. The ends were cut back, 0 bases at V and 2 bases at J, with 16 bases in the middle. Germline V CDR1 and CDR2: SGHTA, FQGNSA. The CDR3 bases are TGTGCCAGCAGCTTAGCGAGGATAGGAGGGGTACAAGAGACCCAGTACTTC. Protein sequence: CASSLARIGGVQETQYF.

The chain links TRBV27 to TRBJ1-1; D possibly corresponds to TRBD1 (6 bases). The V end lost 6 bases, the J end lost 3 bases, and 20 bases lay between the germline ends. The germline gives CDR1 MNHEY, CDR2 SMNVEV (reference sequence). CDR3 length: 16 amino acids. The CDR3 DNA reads TGTGCCAGCAGCCCCACCGGGGGGGCGGAGGACACTGAAGCTTTCTTT. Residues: CASSPTGGAEDTEAFF.

DNA for the CDR3: TGCGCCAGCAGCCCCCAGGGGAGGGACGAGCAGTACTTC. It codes for CASSPQGRDEQYF. The rearrangement links TRBV5-1 to TRBJ2-7; TRBD2 is a possible D gene (7 bases). The CDR3 runs to 13 residues. Germline V gene data show CDR1 as SGHRS and CDR2 as YFSETQ. Between the trimmed V and J ends, which lost 4 bases and 5 bases, there was a span of 13 bases.

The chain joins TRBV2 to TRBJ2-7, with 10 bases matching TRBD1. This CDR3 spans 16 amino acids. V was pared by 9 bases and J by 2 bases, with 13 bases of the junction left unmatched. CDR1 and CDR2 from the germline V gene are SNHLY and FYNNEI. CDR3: CARRGGGTGAAYEQYF. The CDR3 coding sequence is TGTGCCAGAAGGGGTGGAGGGACAGGGGCGGCCTACGAGCAGTACTTC.

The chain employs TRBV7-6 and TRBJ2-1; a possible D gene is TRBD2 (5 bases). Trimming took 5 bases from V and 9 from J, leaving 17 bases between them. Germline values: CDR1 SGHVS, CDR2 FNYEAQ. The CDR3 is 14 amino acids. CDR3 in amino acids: CASSPLGLEREQFF. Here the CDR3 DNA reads TGTGCCAGCAGCCCCCTAGGACTCGAACGTGAGCAGTTCTTC.

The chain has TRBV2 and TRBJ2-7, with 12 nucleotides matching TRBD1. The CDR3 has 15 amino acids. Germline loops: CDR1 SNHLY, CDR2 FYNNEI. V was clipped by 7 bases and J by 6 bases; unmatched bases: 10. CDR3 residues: CASIGRDRGLPEQYF. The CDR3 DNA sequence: TGTGCCAGCATCGGACGGGACAGGGGGCTTCCCGAGCAGTACTTC.

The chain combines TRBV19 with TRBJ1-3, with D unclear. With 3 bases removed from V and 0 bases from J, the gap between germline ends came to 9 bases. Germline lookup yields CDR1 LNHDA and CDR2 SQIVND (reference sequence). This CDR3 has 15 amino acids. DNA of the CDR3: TGTGCCAGTAGTATCGGCGGCGCCTCTGGAAACACCATATATTTT. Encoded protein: CASSIGGASGNTIYF.

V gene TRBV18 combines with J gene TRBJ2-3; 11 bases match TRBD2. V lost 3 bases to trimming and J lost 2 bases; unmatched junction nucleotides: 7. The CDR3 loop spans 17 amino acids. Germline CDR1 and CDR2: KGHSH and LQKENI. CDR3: CASSPGLAEDITDTQYF. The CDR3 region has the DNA TGTGCCAGCTCACCGGGACTAGCGGAGGATATCACAGATACGCAGTATTTT.

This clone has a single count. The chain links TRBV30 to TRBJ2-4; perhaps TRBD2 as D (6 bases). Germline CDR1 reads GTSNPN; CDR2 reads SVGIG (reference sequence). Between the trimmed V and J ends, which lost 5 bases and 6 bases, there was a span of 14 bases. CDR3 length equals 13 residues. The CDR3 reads CAWARRGLNIQYF. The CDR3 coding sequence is TGTGCCTGGGCCAGGCGGGGATTAAACATTCAGTACTTC.

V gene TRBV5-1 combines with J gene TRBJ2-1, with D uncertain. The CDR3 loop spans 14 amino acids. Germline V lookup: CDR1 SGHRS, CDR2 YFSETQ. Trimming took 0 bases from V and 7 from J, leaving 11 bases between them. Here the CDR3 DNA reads TGCGCCAGCAGCTTGGGCGTGCCCGGTAATGAGCAGTTCTTC. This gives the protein CASSLGVPGNEQFF.

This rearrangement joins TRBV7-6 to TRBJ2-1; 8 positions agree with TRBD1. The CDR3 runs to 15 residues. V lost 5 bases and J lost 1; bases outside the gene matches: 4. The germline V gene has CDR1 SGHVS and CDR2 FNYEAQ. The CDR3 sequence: CASSKRQGSYNEQFF. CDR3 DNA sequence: TGTGCCAGCAGCAAACGACAGGGGTCCTACAATGAGCAGTTCTTC. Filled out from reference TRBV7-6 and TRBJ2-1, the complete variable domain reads GAGVSQSPRYKVTKRGQDVALRCDPISGHVSLYWYRQALGQGPEFLTYFNYEAQQDKSGLPNDRFSAERPEGSISTLTIQRTEQRDSAMYRCASSKRQGSYNEQFFGPGTRLTVL.

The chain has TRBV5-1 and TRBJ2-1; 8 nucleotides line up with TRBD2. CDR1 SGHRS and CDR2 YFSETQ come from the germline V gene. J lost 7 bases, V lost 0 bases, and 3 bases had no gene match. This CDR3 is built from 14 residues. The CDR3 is CASSLGTGGNEQFF. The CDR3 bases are TGCGCCAGCAGCTTGGGGACGGGAGGGAATGAGCAGTTCTTC. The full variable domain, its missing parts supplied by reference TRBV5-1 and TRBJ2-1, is KAGVTQTPRYLIKTRGQQVTLSCSPISGHRSVSWYQQTPGQGLQFLFEYFSETQRNKGNFPGRFSGRQFSNSRSEMNVSTLELGDSALYLCASSLGTGGNEQFFGPGTRLTVL.

The CDR3 here is CASSVGLLTGTGTYEQYF. In DNA form, the CDR3 reads TGTGCCAGCAGCGTAGGCCTCCTGACCGGGACAGGGACCTACGAGCAGTACTTC. This chain uses TRBV9 with TRBJ2-7; 9 bases agree with TRBD1. The CDR3 spans 18 residues. Germline V gene data show CDR1 as SGDLS and CDR2 as YYNGEE. Losses at the gene ends were 0 bases for V and 2 bases for J; bases not matched to a gene: 12.